Each of the 22 T cell receptor beta chains below was sequenced from the same sample in a study of T cell repertoires in cytomegalovirus infection. What these receptors recognize is not known. TCRdb re-analysed the reads in MiXCR, keeping a single row per CDR3 protein. The table shows approximately 730,000 distinct CDR3 sequences, with around 35% occurring only once. Sequencing was performed on cultured PBMCs, taken from culture after CMV antigen stimulation. The receptor source for this set is a human donor in good health (CMV status not recorded). Some clones in this sample may be carry-over from other donors' samples.

This clonotype was seen a few times. The chain joins TRBV20-1 to TRBJ1-4; a possible D gene is TRBD1 (5 bases). Per germline, CDR1 DFQATT and CDR2 SNEGSKA (reference sequence). Trimming shortened V by 3 bases and J by 5 bases, and 16 bases separated the two germline ends. There are 15 residues in the CDR3. CDR3 residues: CSASLAGTANEKLFF. For the CDR3, the DNA is TGCAGTGCTAGTTTAGCCGGGACCGCAAATGAAAAACTGTTTTTT.

This clonotype was recorded many times. The chain has TRBV11-2 and TRBJ2-3; D call uncertain. Germline CDR1 is SGHAT and CDR2 is FQNNGV. V lost 1 base and J 4 bases, leaving 9 bases between the germline ends. The CDR3 is 14 residues long. In DNA form, the CDR3 reads TGTGCCAGCAGCTTAGGCGCTTTAGCAGATACGCAGTATTTT. As protein: CASSLGALADTQYF.

This clonotype was counted many times. The chain joins TRBV7-6 to TRBJ2-1; 12 bases match TRBD2. Germline assignment: CDR1 SGHVS and CDR2 FNYEAQ. The CDR3 covers 16 residues. Trimming cost V 2 bases and J 6 bases; bases outside gene matches: 5. The CDR3 protein is CASSLPLAGGLNEQFF. In DNA, the CDR3 is TGTGCCAGCAGCTTACCACTAGCGGGAGGCCTCAATGAGCAGTTCTTC.

This clonotype was picked up a small number of times. The V and J genes are TRBV7-9 and TRBJ2-5, with TRBD1 identical over 9 bases. CDR1 is SEHNR and CDR2 is FQNEAQ in the germline V gene (reference sequence). The CDR3 covers 14 residues. V was clipped by 5 bases and J by 9 bases; unmatched bases: 10. The CDR3 region has the DNA TGTGCCAGCAGCGGACCGGGACAGGGATTGCCCCAGTACTTC. Encoded protein: CASSGPGQGLPQYF.

In its sample, this clonotype was seen a few times. The chain couples TRBV2 to TRBJ1-4; 7 nucleotides match TRBD1. V lost 4 bases to trimming and J lost 8 bases; unmatched junction nucleotides: 10. Germline lookup yields CDR1 SNHLY and CDR2 FYNNEI. This CDR3 is built from 15 residues. CDR3 residues: CASSVGVRGQEKLFF. Here the CDR3 DNA reads TGTGCCAGCAGTGTCGGTGTCAGGGGACAGGAAAAACTGTTTTTT.

This clonotype has a handful of counts. V is TRBV7-2 and J is TRBJ2-2; a weak D match, TRBD1 (5 bases). Germline assignment: CDR1 SGHTA and CDR2 FQGNSA. This CDR3 region has 15 residues. Trimming pared 2 bases from V and 3 bases from J, leaving 10 bases between. CDR3 sequence reads: CASSLTGVYTGELFF. For the CDR3, the DNA is TGTGCCAGCAGCTTAACAGGAGTATACACCGGGGAGCTGTTTTTT.

The chain carries TRBV20-1 and TRBJ2-7, with 8 nucleotides matching TRBD2. The CDR3 length is 15 residues. The germline V gene encodes CDR1 DFQATT and CDR2 SNEGSKA (reference sequence). Trimming cost V 6 bases and J 2 bases; bases outside gene matches: 12. The CDR3 coding sequence is TGCAGTGCGGAACTGCGTCGGGGGGGCACCTACGAGCAGTACTTC. This codes for CSAELRRGGTYEQYF.

V and J are TRBV7-6 and TRBJ1-4; no reliable D call. V was shortened by 5 bases and J by 6 bases, with 10 bases between the two germline ends. Germline V gives CDR1 SGHVS, CDR2 FNYEAQ. The length of the CDR3 is 13 residues. The CDR3 DNA reads TGTGCCAGCAGCGGATACCCGGATGAAAAACTGTTTTTT. Translating gives CASSGYPDEKLFF.

The V gene is TRBV23-1, the J gene TRBJ1-5; maybe TRBD1 (6 bases). TRBV23-1 is designated an ORF whose function remains uncertain. CDR3 length equals 16 residues. The V end was cut by 0 bases, the J end by 5 bases, with 14 bases between. CDR3 sequence (DNA): TGCGCCAGCAGTCAATCGGGCAGGGGCGCGTATCAGCCCCAGCATTTT. Its protein is CASSQSGRGAYQPQHF.

The gene calls are TRBV20-1 and TRBJ1-6, with D perhaps matching TRBD1 (5 bases). This CDR3 spans 15 amino acids. Germline assignment: CDR1 DFQATT and CDR2 SNEGSKA (reference sequence). V was clipped by 2 bases and J by 5 bases, with 13 bases between them. CDR3 sequence (DNA): TGCAGTGCTAGACTTCCGGGGCGAAATAATTCACCCCTCCACTTT. Translated, it gives CSARLPGRNNSPLHF.

Here the CDR3 reads CASSPETGRLNYGYTF. The CDR3 DNA is TGTGCCAGCTCACCCGAAACAGGAAGGCTTAACTATGGCTACACCTTC. The V gene is TRBV18, the J gene TRBJ1-2, with D tentatively TRBD1 (5 bases). Germline lookup yields CDR1 KGHSH and CDR2 LQKENI. This CDR3 spans 16 amino acids. V lost 3 bases and J lost 1, with 15 bases in between.

The chain employs TRBV7-8 and TRBJ2-5, with a tentative D call TRBD2 (5 bases). Deletions cut 0 bases from V and 1 base from J, with 9 bases between. The germline V gene encodes CDR1 SGHVS and CDR2 FQNEAQ. The CDR3 is 15 residues long. The CDR3 spells CASSLARTLQETQYF. CDR3 in DNA: TGTGCCAGCAGCTTAGCGAGGACTCTCCAAGAGACCCAGTACTTC.

J is TRBJ2-3 and V is TRBV20-1; 9 nucleotides align to TRBD2. The CDR3 is 15 amino acids. Germline V gene data show CDR1 as DFQATT and CDR2 as SNEGSKA (reference sequence). The CDR3 coding sequence is TGCACTATGCTAGATACGGCGGGAGGGCCGGATACGCAGTATTTT. Protein product: CTMLDTAGGPDTQYF.

This clonotype has only a few counts. The chain employs TRBV28 and TRBJ2-3; 11 bases are a match to TRBD2. CDR1 is MDHEN and CDR2 is SYDVKM in the germline V gene. V lost 4 bases and J lost 3; bases outside the gene matches: 9. The CDR3 totals 17 residues. The CDR3 nucleotides are TGTGCCAGCAGTTCGGACACCCGACTAGCGGGGACAGATACGCAGTATTTT. Translation gives CASSSDTRLAGTDTQYF. Together with reference TRBV28 and TRBJ2-3, the CDR3 gives the full variable domain: DVKVTQSSRYLVKRTGEKVFLECVQDMDHENMFWYRQDPGLGLRLIYFSYDVKMKEKGDIPEGYSVSREKKERFSLILESASTNQTSMYLCASSSDTRLAGTDTQYFGPGTRLTVL.

The chain couples TRBV12-3 or TRBV12-4 to TRBJ1-5; perhaps TRBD1 as D (5 bases). V was trimmed by 2 bases and J by 4 bases, leaving 12 bases between them. The CDR3 has 15 amino acids. This CDR3 is CASSLSAGSNQPQHF. The CDR3 region has the DNA TGTGCCAGCAGTTTATCGGCAGGGTCAAATCAGCCCCAGCATTTT.

The rearrangement uses TRBV7-4 and TRBJ2-5, with TRBD2 matching over 7 bases. CDR1 SGHVT and CDR2 SQSDAQ come from the germline V gene. V lost 0 bases and J lost 5; bases outside the gene matches: 6. The CDR3 loop spans 15 amino acids. DNA for the CDR3: TGTGCCAGCAGCTTAGCGCGAGTGCGGGGGGAGACCCAGTACTTC. It specifies CASSLARVRGETQYF. The whole variable domain, remainder taken from reference TRBV7-4 and TRBJ2-5, is GAGVSQSPRYKVAKRGRDVALRCDSISGHVTLYWYRQTLGQGSEVLTYSQSDAQRDKSGRPSGRFSAERPERSVSTLKIQRTEQGDSAVYLCASSLARVRGETQYFGPGTRLLVL.

This rearrangement joins TRBV7-4 to TRBJ2-7; D is possibly TRBD2 (5 bases). V lost 2 bases and J lost 9, with 11 bases in between. The CDR3 has 12 residues. Germline CDR1 is SGHVT and CDR2 is SQSDAQ. The DNA of the CDR3 is TGTGCCAGCAGCTTATCCGGAGGACTGCAGTACTTC. This translates into CASSLSGGLQYF.

This clonotype was detected a few times. The chain employs TRBV7-9 and TRBJ2-7; D is ambiguous. The CDR3 covers 15 residues. The V end was cut by 1 base, the J end by 3 bases, with 13 bases between. Germline V gives CDR1 SEHNR, CDR2 FQNEAQ (reference sequence). CDR3 sequence reads: CASSLVGEMGYEQYF. The CDR3 coding sequence is TGTGCCAGCAGCTTAGTAGGAGAGATGGGCTACGAGCAGTACTTC. The full variable domain, completed using reference TRBV7-9 and TRBJ2-7, is DTGVSQNPRHKITKRGQNVTFRCDPISEHNRLYWYRQTLGQGPEFLTYFQNEAQLEKSRLLSDRFSAERPKGSFSTLEIQRTEQGDSAMYLCASSLVGEMGYEQYFGPGTRLTVT.

The V gene is TRBV7-6, the J gene TRBJ2-3; no reliable D call. Deletions cut 5 bases from V and 6 bases from J, with 21 bases between. The length of the CDR3 is 16 residues. Looked up from germline, CDR1 is SGHVS and CDR2 is FNYEAQ. The CDR3 nucleotides are TGTGCCAGCAGCCCCGAACAAAGGGCCCTCCCCGATACGCAGTATTTT. Translating it yields CASSPEQRALPDTQYF.

Regarding this clonotype: A much larger clone lies one base from this, so it may be a read error. Written as DNA, the CDR3 is TGTGCCGGCAGCCCTCGATGGGCGGGCGAGCAGTACTTC. It specifies CAGSPRWAGEQYF. V usage is TRBV7-2 and J usage is TRBJ2-7, with D possibly TRBD2 on 5 matching bases. The CDR3 totals 13 residues. The V gene's germline CDR1 is SGHTA and CDR2 FQGNSA.

This clonotype was found a few times. The V call is TRBV11-2, the J call TRBJ2-1; tentatively, D is TRBD1 (7 bases). CDR3 length: 15 residues. V was cut by 3 bases and J by 3 bases, with 12 bases left in between. Germline CDR1 and CDR2: SGHAT and FQNNGV. The CDR3, as DNA: TGTGCCAGCAGCTTTAATCAGGGGGGCTACAATGAGCAGTTCTTC. It specifies CASSFNQGGYNEQFF.

This chain links TRBV12-3 or TRBV12-4 with TRBJ1-4; D is unresolved. CDR3 length: 13 residues. Trimming cost V 5 bases and J 8 bases, with 12 bases left between them. The CDR3 loop is CASSGRSREKLFF. The CDR3 coding sequence is TGTGCCAGCAGTGGGAGGAGTCGGGAAAAACTGTTTTTT.